These 5 T cell receptor beta chains were sequenced from one sample in a study of shared clonotypes between healthy human individuals. Assay: immunoSEQ multiplex PCR; the TCRdb copy retains only in-frame clones and omits some. The sample shows approximately 640,000 clones, about 92% of them seen only once. Sequenced sample: memory CD8+ T cells from PBMCs. Subset of the sample: CD45RO+ cells pooled with CCR7-negative TemRA cells. These receptors were collected from a man younger than 35 in good health. Some clones in this sample may be carry-over from other donors' samples.

This sequence joins TRBV2 and TRBJ2-1; 9 bases are shared with TRBD1. Per germline, CDR1 SNHLY and CDR2 FYNNEI. After removal of 8 bases from V and 4 bases from J, the junction contained 6 bases not matched to a gene. This CDR3 has 14 residues. Here the CDR3 DNA reads TGTGCCAGCGCCGGGACAGGGAGATACAATGAGCAGTTCTTC. Amino acids: CASAGTGRYNEQFF.

The chain has TRBV5-5 and TRBJ1-4; TRBD1 might be the D (5 bases). This CDR3 is built from 15 residues. The V and J ends lost 3 bases and 7 bases respectively, with 16 bases between them. Germline CDR1 SGHKS, CDR2 YYEKEE (reference sequence). As DNA, the CDR3 is TGTGCCAGCAGCTCCCCGGACGGGGGTACTGAAAAACTGTTTTTT. Amino acids: CASSSPDGGTEKLFF.

This chain joins TRBV25-1 and TRBJ2-1, with D unresolved. Trimming removed 7 bases at V and 7 bases at J, with 8 bases between. The CDR3 loop spans 11 amino acids. Germline CDR1 and CDR2: MGHDK and SYGVNS. The chain's CDR3 is CASKVGNEQFF. The CDR3 nucleotides read TGTGCCAGCAAGGTCGGGAATGAGCAGTTCTTC.

As concerns this clone: A clone one base away is much larger, so this may be a read error. V and J are TRBV27 and TRBJ2-2, with unresolved D. The CDR3 spans 13 residues. CDR1 MNHEY and CDR2 SMNVEV come from the germline V gene (reference sequence). Trimming took off 5 bases at V and 0 bases at J, with 4 bases between the two ends. This CDR3 is CASSASNTGELFF. In DNA, the CDR3 is TGTGCCAGCAGTGCCTCGAACACCGGGGAGCTGTTTTTT.

The chain joins TRBV15 to TRBJ2-3; D possibly uses TRBD1 or TRBD2 (6 bases each). V was cut by 6 bases and J by 1 base, with 11 bases left in between. Germline V gene lookup returns CDR1 LNHNV and CDR2 YYDKDF (reference sequence). The CDR3 is made up of 14 amino acids. As DNA, the CDR3 is TGTGCCACCAGGGTTAGGGGGGGCACAGATACGCAGTATTTT. It codes for CATRVRGGTDTQYF.